Each of the 22 T cell receptor beta chains below was sequenced from the same sample in a study of T cells after yellow fever vaccination. TCRdb redid the calling of the 5' RACE reads with MiXCR, one entry per CDR3 protein. The data hold about 320,000 distinct CDR3 sequences, with about 10% observed a single time. Specimen: CD4+ T cells sorted from PBMCs, collected 45 days after the yellow fever booster vaccination. These receptors were obtained from a man aged 18-30 years who received the YFV17D yellow fever vaccine.

The chain combines TRBV15 with TRBJ1-4; D gene uncertain. The V end lost 3 bases, the J end lost 4 bases, and 15 bases lay between the germline ends. Germline V lookup: CDR1 LNHNV, CDR2 YYDKDF (reference sequence). CDR3 length: 16 amino acids. In DNA, the CDR3 is TGTGCCACCAGCAGGTCCGCCGGGTCCTTTAATGAAAAACTGTTTTTT. Protein product: CATSRSAGSFNEKLFF.

The chain couples TRBV7-9 to TRBJ1-2, with D possibly matching TRBD1 (6 bases). V was trimmed by 6 bases and J by 8 bases, leaving 10 bases between them. Germline V gene lookup returns CDR1 SEHNR and CDR2 FQNEAQ (reference sequence). The CDR3 totals 11 residues. The CDR3 is CASRQGEGYTF. Written as DNA, the CDR3 is TGTGCCAGCAGACAGGGTGAAGGCTACACCTTC.

The DNA for the CDR3 is TGTGCCAGCAGCCAAGAGAGGCGACAGGGTTTTGGAGCTTTCTTT. Translating gives CASSQERRQGFGAFF. The V call is TRBV4-2, the J call TRBJ1-1; 7 bases map to TRBD1. V gave up 0 bases and J gave up 10 bases; unmatched junction bases: 11. The CDR3 has 15 residues. Germline CDR1 LGHNA, CDR2 YNFKEQ.

The CDR3 coding sequence is TGTGCCAGCAAGGGTCTGAGCTCTGGAAACACCATATATTTT. Protein sequence: CASKGLSSGNTIYF. The V gene is TRBV7-7, the J gene TRBJ1-3; D gene ambiguous. CDR1 is SSHAT, CDR2 FNYEAQ, per germline (reference sequence). This CDR3 has 14 amino acids. Trimming removed 7 bases at V and 0 bases at J, with 10 bases between.

This clonotype came up a few times. This sequence joins TRBV5-1 and TRBJ1-2; 7 bases map to TRBD1. The CDR3 runs to 16 residues. Unmatched junction bases numbered 12, after V lost 5 bases and J lost 2 bases. Germline CDR1 is SGHRS and CDR2 is YFSETQ. The CDR3 region is CASSSPGGLANYGYTF. The CDR3 region has the DNA TGCGCCAGCAGTAGCCCAGGGGGTCTCGCGAACTATGGCTACACCTTC.

This clonotype was found a few times. The chain employs TRBV27 and TRBJ2-3; weak D call: TRBD1 (6 bases). The V gene's germline CDR1 is MNHEY and CDR2 SMNVEV (reference sequence). Trimming left V 6 bases short and J 3 bases short, with 16 bases between. The CDR3 totals 15 residues. CDR3 residues: CASRSTGTATDTQYF. The CDR3 nucleotides are TGTGCCAGCAGATCGACAGGTACAGCAACAGATACGCAGTATTTT.

The chain joins TRBV2 to TRBJ1-5; possibly TRBD1 for D (6 bases). From germline, CDR1 is SNHLY and CDR2 FYNNEI. V gave up 4 bases and J gave up 3 bases, with 13 bases separating them. This CDR3 is built from 15 residues. Here the CDR3 reads CASSGDKGSNQPQHF. The CDR3 nucleotides read TGTGCCAGCAGTGGGGACAAGGGCTCCAATCAGCCCCAGCATTTT.

The chain links TRBV28 to TRBJ2-3, with a tentative D call TRBD2 (6 bases). This CDR3 region has 12 residues. Germline V lookup: CDR1 MDHEN, CDR2 SYDVKM. Trimming took 10 bases from V and 4 from J, leaving 12 bases between them. The CDR3 DNA sequence: TGTGCCACTTGGAGGGGCGCAGATACGCAGTATTTT. Its protein product is CATWRGADTQYF.

The rearrangement links TRBV20-1 to TRBJ2-5; no clear D. The germline gives CDR1 DFQATT, CDR2 SNEGSKA (reference sequence). V lost 1 base and J lost 2, with 8 bases in between. This CDR3 region has 13 residues. The CDR3 region has the DNA TGCAGTGCTAGAGGCCTTCAGCAAGAGACCCAGTACTTC. Its protein is CSARGLQQETQYF.

This rearrangement joins TRBV3-1 to TRBJ2-1; 8 nucleotides align to TRBD2. This CDR3 comprises 14 residues. CDR1 is LGHDT and CDR2 is YNNKEL in the germline V gene (reference sequence). The V segment lost 3 bases and the J segment 6 bases; nucleotides outside the gene matches: 4. DNA for the CDR3: TGTGCCAGCAGCCAGCGGGGGGCTCTCAATGAGCAGTTCTTC. It yields the protein CASSQRGALNEQFF.

In this sample, this clonotype turned up many times. The V call is TRBV7-2, the J call TRBJ1-1; D gene uncertain. Germline V lookup: CDR1 SGHTA, CDR2 FQGNSA. Trimming pared 2 bases from V and 6 bases from J, leaving 13 bases between. This CDR3 is built from 14 residues. This chain's CDR3 is CASSLRLLGAEAFF. CDR3 nucleotide sequence: TGTGCCAGCAGCTTACGACTTTTGGGCGCTGAAGCTTTCTTT.

CDR3 protein: CATSRESSPLHF. The CDR3, as DNA: TGTGCCACCAGCAGAGAGTCTTCACCCCTCCACTTT. The gene calls are TRBV15 and TRBJ1-6; D is unclear. Per germline, CDR1 LNHNV and CDR2 YYDKDF (reference sequence). The CDR3 runs to 12 residues. The V end was cut by 0 bases, the J end by 9 bases, with 3 bases between.

The genes are TRBV12-3 or TRBV12-4 and TRBJ2-2; D not certain. The V end was cut by 6 bases, the J end by 2 bases, with 10 bases between. This CDR3 spans 14 amino acids. CDR3 amino acids: CASRPGHNTGELFF. The CDR3 region has the DNA TGTGCCAGCAGACCGGGCCATAACACCGGGGAGCTGTTTTTT.

In this sample, this clonotype turned up a few times. The chain joins TRBV9 to TRBJ2-3; tentatively, D is TRBD1 (5 bases). The CDR3 sequence is 16 residues long. V lost 4 bases and J lost 6, with 21 bases in between. CDR1 is SGDLS and CDR2 is YYNGEE in the germline V gene. CDR3 in amino acids: CASSFSGRAGGDTQYF. CDR3 nucleotides: TGTGCCAGCAGCTTCTCGGGCAGGGCCGGTGGGGATACGCAGTATTTT.

This clonotype was picked up a small number of times. The rearrangement links TRBV12-3 or TRBV12-4 to TRBJ2-1, with a tentative D call TRBD1 (5 bases). The CDR3 covers 13 residues. V shed 7 bases and J shed 5 bases, with 12 bases lying between them. CDR3 bases: TGTGCCAGCAAGGCAGGGCCGGACAATGAGCAGTTCTTC. It specifies CASKAGPDNEQFF.

The J gene is TRBJ2-2, the V gene TRBV7-9; D might be TRBD2 (5 bases). The CDR3 is 14 amino acids. Germline V gene data show CDR1 as SEHNR and CDR2 as FQNEAQ (reference sequence). The V end was cut by 7 bases, the J end by 4 bases, with 13 bases between. The CDR3 loop reads CASKVLGGTGELFF. In nucleotides, the CDR3 is TGTGCCAGCAAAGTCCTTGGAGGCACCGGGGAGCTGTTTTTT.

This clonotype turned up a few times. V gene TRBV7-2 combines with J gene TRBJ1-6; D is unclear. The V and J ends lost 2 bases and 9 bases respectively, with 11 bases between them. The CDR3 covers 14 residues. CDR1 and CDR2 from the germline V gene are SGHTA and FQGNSA. DNA of the CDR3: TGTGCCAGCAGCTTATGGGGTACGCGTTCACCCCTCCACTTT. It specifies CASSLWGTRSPLHF.

There are a few counts of this clonotype. The rearrangement uses TRBV6-2 or TRBV6-3 and TRBJ2-5; 8 nucleotides line up with TRBD2. With V trimmed by 4 bases and J by 5 bases, 9 bases remained unmatched. This CDR3 comprises 15 residues. CDR1 is MNHEY and CDR2 is SVGEGT in the germline V gene. The CDR3 DNA follows: TGTGCCAGCAGTTCCCGCGGCGGGGGGAGTGAGACCCAGTACTTC. This codes for CASSSRGGGSETQYF.

Only a few counts were recorded for this clonotype. This chain connects TRBV4-3 to TRBJ2-7; 9 bases are a match to TRBD2. Looked up from germline, CDR1 is LGHNA and CDR2 is YSLEER. Losses at the gene ends were 3 bases for V and 3 bases for J; bases not matched to a gene: 12. This CDR3 spans 17 amino acids. The CDR3 reads CASSHRLAEQAHYEQYF. The CDR3 coding sequence is TGCGCCAGCAGCCACCGACTAGCGGAACAAGCCCACTACGAGCAGTACTTC.

In its sample, this clonotype was seen a few times. The chain carries TRBV18 and TRBJ2-5; 12 bases match TRBD1. There are 16 residues in the CDR3. Losses at the gene ends were 6 bases for V and 4 bases for J; bases not matched to a gene: 9. The V gene's germline CDR1 is KGHSH and CDR2 LQKENI. The CDR3 DNA follows: TGTGCCAGCTCCCTAGGGACAGGGGGCGTTTCAGAGACCCAGTACTTC. This sequence encodes CASSLGTGGVSETQYF.

This clonotype was seen ten or more times. This sequence joins TRBV5-1 and TRBJ1-5; 9 bases line up with TRBD1. V trimming: 5 bases; J trimming: 6 bases; junction bases outside the gene matches: 9. The length of the CDR3 is 15 residues. Germline V gene lookup returns CDR1 SGHRS and CDR2 YFSETQ. The CDR3 loop reads CASREGTGSSQPQHF. For the CDR3, the DNA is TGCGCCAGCAGGGAGGGGACAGGGAGTAGTCAGCCCCAGCATTTT.

This clonotype was detected a few times. The chain employs TRBV7-9 and TRBJ2-2, with D uncertain. Germline values: CDR1 SEHNR, CDR2 FQNEAQ (reference sequence). The CDR3 spans 14 residues. The V gene lost 3 bases and the J gene lost 4 bases, with 9 bases spanning the gap. CDR3 nucleotide sequence: TGTGCCAGCAGCTTCAGTGGGTTCACCGGGGAGCTGTTTTTT. Its translation: CASSFSGFTGELFF.